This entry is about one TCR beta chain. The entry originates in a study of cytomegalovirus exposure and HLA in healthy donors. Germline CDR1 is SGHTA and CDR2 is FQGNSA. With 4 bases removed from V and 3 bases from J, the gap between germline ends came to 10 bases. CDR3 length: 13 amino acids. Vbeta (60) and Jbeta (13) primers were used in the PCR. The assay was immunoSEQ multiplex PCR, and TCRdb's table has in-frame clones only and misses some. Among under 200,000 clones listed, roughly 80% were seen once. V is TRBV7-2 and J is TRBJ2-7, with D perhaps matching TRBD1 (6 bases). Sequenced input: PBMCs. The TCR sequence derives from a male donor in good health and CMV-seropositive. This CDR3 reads CASSSQQGYEQYF. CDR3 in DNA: TGTGCCAGCAGCTCCCAACAGGGCTACGAGCAGTACTTC.